The T cell receptor beta chain described here comes from a study of PD-L1 blockade in urothelial cancer. Background on the study: Among blood samples, the median T cell count was some 140,000.

Profiled with immunoSEQ multiplex PCR; TCRdb holds only in-frame clones, not every one. The data show around 30,000 clones, approximately 79% seen once. The study's findings and limits: In blood at 3 weeks, tumor-associated clones expanded more among patients with durable benefit.

The CDR3 totals 15 residues. Concerning this clone: What it binds is not known.

The source of this sequence is a man aged 45-65 years with urothelial cancer. The sample was PBMCs, taken around atezolizumab (anti-PD-L1) treatment. The V call is TRBV21-1, the J call TRBJ2-1; the DNA was not used to check the table's D call, TRBD2. TRBV21-1 represents a pseudogene. DNA for the CDR3: TGTGCCACTCCCAGGACTAGCGGGAGGGTGGATGAGCAGTTCTTC. As protein: CATPRTSGRVDEQFF.